Presented here are 2 T cell receptor beta chains from one specimen sequenced in a study of OX40 agonist ivuxolimab in advanced cancers. The table came from immunoSEQ multiplex PCR; TCRdb's copy has only in-frame clones and leaves some out. The table shows more than 55,000 clones, with around 93% occurring only once. This sample comprised CD4+ or CD8+ T cells sorted from blood, obtained in a trial of the OX40 agonist ivuxolimab. These receptors were collected from an adult with an advanced solid tumor such as melanoma, head and neck, liver or kidney cancer.

CDR3 DNA sequence: TGTGCCAGCAGTCCGGAGGTTGGAGAGACCCAGTACTTC. It specifies CASSPEVGETQYF. V and J are TRBV6-6 and TRBJ2-5; D might be TRBD2 (5 bases). The CDR3 covers 13 residues. Trimming removed 5 bases at V and 4 bases at J, with 11 bases between. In germline, CDR1 is MNHNY, CDR2 SVGAGI (reference sequence).

In nucleotides, the CDR3 is TGTGCCAGCAGGACAGGGGTTGAAGCTTTCTTT. Encoded protein: CASRTGVEAFF. The chain links TRBV6-5 to TRBJ1-1; 8 bases map to TRBD1. With 6 bases clipped from V and 7 bases from J, the junction kept 1 base outside the gene matches. The germline V gene encodes CDR1 MNHEY and CDR2 SVGAGI. The CDR3 contains 11 residues.